The next 15 T cell receptor beta chains were all read from a single sample in a study of cytomegalovirus exposure and HLA in healthy donors. 13 Jbeta primers and 60 Vbeta primers were used for the PCR. Assay: immunoSEQ multiplex PCR; the TCRdb copy retains only in-frame clones and omits some. Recorded for this sample: approximately 30,000 clones. Material for sequencing was PBMCs. Every receptor here comes from a woman in her forties in good health and CMV-seropositive.

The rearrangement joins TRBV4-2 to TRBJ2-3; 15 positions agree with TRBD2. Germline CDR1 and CDR2: LGHNA and YNFKEQ. The CDR3 loop spans 19 amino acids. The V segment lost 4 bases and the J segment 1 base; nucleotides outside the gene matches: 9. The CDR3 bases are TGTGCCAGCAGCCGGCGGGGACTAGCGGGAGGACAAGGCACAGATACGCAGTATTTT. It is translated as CASSRRGLAGGQGTDTQYF.

This chain connects TRBV29-1 to TRBJ2-7, with D possibly matching TRBD1 (6 bases). From germline, CDR1 is SQVTM and CDR2 ANQGSEA. The CDR3 is 12 amino acids. The ends were cut back, 4 bases at V and 1 base at J, with 8 bases in the middle. The CDR3 nucleotides are TGCAGCGTTGGGACAGCTTCCTACGAGCAGTACTTC. It codes for CSVGTASYEQYF.

This chain joins TRBV4-2 and TRBJ1-3, with D maybe TRBD1 (5 bases). V was clipped by 5 bases and J by 1 base, with 15 bases between them. Germline assignment: CDR1 LGHNA and CDR2 YNFKEQ. There are 16 residues in the CDR3. The DNA of the CDR3 is TGTGCCAGCAGCGAGCAGCCGGGGGGTTCTGGAAACACCATATATTTT. It specifies CASSEQPGGSGNTIYF.

The J gene is TRBJ2-5, the V gene TRBV10-1; TRBD1 matches at 10 bases. The CDR3 loop spans 16 amino acids. Losses at the gene ends were 0 bases for V and 4 bases for J; bases not matched to a gene: 5. Germline V gene data show CDR1 as WNHNN and CDR2 as SYGVQD (reference sequence). The CDR3 loop reads CASSESGTGVPETQYF. The CDR3 DNA follows: TGCGCCAGCAGTGAGTCCGGGACAGGGGTCCCAGAGACCCAGTACTTC.

The rearrangement links TRBV11-3 to TRBJ1-3; D unresolved. V gave up 1 base and J gave up 0 bases, with 10 bases separating them. CDR3 length: 16 residues. The V gene's germline CDR1 is SGHNT and CDR2 YENEEA. The CDR3, as DNA: TGTGCCAGCAGCTTAGGCCACACGCTCTCTGGAAACACCATATATTTT. Its protein product is CASSLGHTLSGNTIYF.

The V call is TRBV5-6, the J call TRBJ2-5; the D gene is possibly TRBD2 (6 bases). The germline CDR1 and CDR2 sequences are SGHDT and YYEEEE. V gave up 6 bases and J gave up 6 bases, with 18 bases separating them. This CDR3 comprises 14 residues. The CDR3 reads CASTGGTTGKTQYF. The CDR3 DNA follows: TGTGCCAGCACCGGCGGGACGACGGGAAAGACCCAGTACTTC.

The chain joins TRBV4-1 to TRBJ2-7, with 9 positions matching TRBD2. The CDR3 sequence is 14 residues long. V lost 4 bases and J lost 7; bases outside the gene matches: 8. Germline V gene data show CDR1 as MGHRA and CDR2 as YSYEKL. The chain's CDR3 is CASSLAGEGPEQYF. CDR3 sequence (DNA): TGCGCCAGCAGCCTAGCGGGAGAGGGCCCGGAGCAGTACTTC.

V usage is TRBV25-1 and J usage is TRBJ2-5; D unresolved. Germline loops: CDR1 MGHDK, CDR2 SYGVNS. The length of the CDR3 is 12 residues. Trimming left V 0 bases short and J 4 bases short, with 3 bases between. The CDR3 is CASSEYGETQYF. For the CDR3, the DNA is TGTGCCAGCAGTGAATACGGAGAGACCCAGTACTTC.

The chain combines TRBV28 with TRBJ1-1, with D perhaps TRBD1 (6 bases). Germline V lookup: CDR1 MDHEN, CDR2 SYDVKM. The CDR3 extends over 15 amino acids. V gave up 3 bases and J gave up 6 bases, with 17 bases separating them. As DNA, the CDR3 is TGTGCCAGCAGTTTTACAGGGATGAGTGAGGCTGAAGCTTTCTTT. Translation: CASSFTGMSEAEAFF. Full variable domain (remainder filled in from reference TRBV28 and TRBJ1-1): DVKVTQSSRYLVKRTGEKVFLECVQDMDHENMFWYRQDPGLGLRLIYFSYDVKMKEKGDIPEGYSVSREKKERFSLILESASTNQTSMYLCASSFTGMSEAEAFFGQGTRLTVV.

The J gene is TRBJ2-3, the V gene TRBV27; D possibly corresponds to TRBD2 (7 bases). CDR3 size: 15 residues. Germline V gene lookup returns CDR1 MNHEY and CDR2 SMNVEV (reference sequence). V lost 3 bases, J lost 3 bases, and 13 bases lay in between. The CDR3 nucleotides are TGTGCCAGCAGTTTGGGAGGGGGGAGTACAGATACGCAGTATTTT. It yields the protein CASSLGGGSTDTQYF.

This chain links TRBV4-1 with TRBJ1-1; the match to TRBD1 covers 7 bases. Trimming took 1 base from V and 8 from J; bases not matched to a gene: 7. CDR1 is MGHRA, CDR2 YSYEKL, per germline. This CDR3 has 14 residues. The CDR3 region is CASSQGRDSPEAFF. CDR3 in DNA: TGCGCCAGCAGCCAAGGTCGGGACAGCCCAGAAGCTTTCTTT.

The chain carries TRBV12-2 and TRBJ1-5; no check of the table's D call, TRBD1, against the DNA was made. TRBV12-2 is a pseudogene locus. This CDR3 is built from 12 residues. DNA of the CDR3: TGTGCAAGTCGGACAGATAATCAGCCCCAGCATTTT. It translates to CASRTDNQPQHF.

The V and J genes are TRBV4-1 and TRBJ2-1, with D maybe TRBD2 (5 bases). V shed 4 bases and J shed 7 bases, with 14 bases lying between them. Germline CDR1 MGHRA, CDR2 YSYEKL. There are 14 residues in the CDR3. CDR3 sequence reads: CASSRYVGDNEQFF. The CDR3 DNA reads as TGCGCCAGCAGCCGTTATGTGGGAGATAATGAGCAGTTCTTC.

The V gene is TRBV4-1, the J gene TRBJ2-2, with 7 bases identical to TRBD2. CDR3 length: 15 amino acids. The V gene end was trimmed by 4 bases and the J gene end by 2 bases; junction bases not matched to a gene: 4. Germline CDR1 reads MGHRA; CDR2 reads YSYEKL. The CDR3 here is CASSLRLANTGELFF. DNA of the CDR3: TGCGCCAGCAGCCTACGACTAGCTAACACCGGGGAGCTGTTTTTT.

V gene TRBV29-1 combines with J gene TRBJ2-5, with TRBD2 matching over 11 bases. CDR3 length equals 14 residues. J was trimmed by 5 bases and V by 6 bases; bases with no gene match: 8. The germline V gene has CDR1 SQVTM and CDR2 ANQGSEA. The CDR3 DNA follows: TGCAGCGTCGCAACTAGACTAGCGGGGGAGACCCAGTACTTC. This translates into CSVATRLAGETQYF.